This entry describes one T cell receptor (beta chain). The V gene lost 2 bases and the J gene lost 4 bases, with 17 bases spanning the gap. The germline CDR1 and CDR2 sequences are MNHEY and SVGAGI. The CDR3 contains 16 residues. Cohort allocation depended upon clinical history that participants reported. In the original processing: Using reference gene primer amplification, nucleated cell counts were estimated. The method was immunoSEQ multiplex PCR; TCRdb's version includes in-frame clones alone and lacks a portion of them. V, J and clone size are those of that table, while D and trimming were read from the DNA. This sample has hundreds of thousands of clones, with roughly nine tenths found just once. The entry originates in a study of blood T cell repertoires in COVID-19. Study in general: Samples of COVID-19 (acute and convalescent) were obtained from the United States, Italy and Spain.

The receptor was isolated from a woman aged 60 to 75 who had recovered from COVID-19. The sequenced material came from PBMCs or T cells enriched from blood (not recorded which). The chain joins TRBV6-5 to TRBJ1-1; D possibly corresponds to TRBD1 (5 bases). The CDR3 DNA reads TGTGCCAGCAGTTACGGGGCCCTGATAAAGGTCACTGAAGCTTTCTTT. Translated: CASSYGALIKVTEAFF.